This TCR beta chain was identified in a study of memory CD4+ T cells and cytomegalovirus serostatus. Assay: immunoSEQ multiplex PCR; the TCRdb copy retains only in-frame clones and omits some. The repertoire holds 64,000 or so clones, 60% to 80% seen once, with about 1% in the top ten. The CDR3 spans 14 residues. The V and J ends lost 3 bases and 8 bases, in that order; junction bases with no gene match: 9. The germline V gene encodes CDR1 SGHTA and CDR2 FQGNSA. Study conclusions and caveats: Of under 200 reported CMV TCRbeta sequences, 67 were found in memory CD4+ repertoires.

The sort gate was single viable CD3+CD4+CD8-CD45RO+ cells for memory CD4+ T cells. The table lists this clone with a few counts. Its antigen is undetermined. The source material was memory CD4+ T cells from blood. The TCR comes from an adult in good health and CMV-seronegative. The chain is built from TRBV7-2 and TRBJ1-2; 7 nucleotides agree with TRBD1. In DNA form, the CDR3 reads TGTGCCAGCAGCTTGGCGTCAGGGGGTCGGGGCTACACCTTC. Amino acids: CASSLASGGRGYTF.